This T cell receptor (beta chain) was sequenced in a study of control samples from healthy donors and cancer patients. Clones were sequenced by immunoSEQ multiplex PCR, and TCRdb holds only the in-frame ones, with some missing. Altogether about 160,000 clones are present, around 94% being singletons, with the ten largest covering 12% to 15%. The CDR3 consists of 13 residues. Trimming stripped 4 bases from V and 6 bases from J, with 12 bases between. Germline CDR1 reads LNHDA; CDR2 reads SQIVND (reference sequence). The TCR originated in a man aged 55 to 70 with colorectal cancer. This chain links TRBV19 with TRBJ2-5; D may be TRBD2 (5 bases). Input material: PBMCs. This CDR3 is CASSRTEYQTQYF. In nucleotides, the CDR3 is TGTGCCAGTAGTAGGACTGAATATCAGACCCAGTACTTC.